One and the same sample provided the 13 T cell receptor beta chains below, sequenced in a study of T cell repertoires in cytomegalovirus infection. TCRdb processed the reads anew with MiXCR; each CDR3 protein has one entry. The sample shows hundreds of thousands of distinct CDR3 sequences, 22% of them seen only once. Input material: CD8+ T cells from PBMCs. Source of these receptors: a human donor in good health (CMV status not recorded). Some clones in this sample may be carry-over from other donors' samples.

This clonotype was counted a single time. V and J are TRBV3-1 and TRBJ2-5; 7 positions match TRBD1. J gave up 1 base and V 6 bases, and 8 bases lay outside the gene matches. Germline V gene data show CDR1 as LGHDT and CDR2 as YNNKEL (reference sequence). CDR3 length: 15 residues. CDR3 amino acids: CASRPQGMGQETQYF. The CDR3, as DNA: TGTGCCAGCAGACCACAGGGGATGGGCCAAGAGACCCAGTACTTC.

This clonotype has only a few counts. This chain joins TRBV29-1 and TRBJ1-2, with D possibly TRBD1 on 5 matching bases. Germline CDR1 SQVTM, CDR2 ANQGSEA. Trimming left V 6 bases short and J 3 bases short, with 17 bases between. The CDR3 extends over 14 amino acids. CDR3 sequence (DNA): TGCAGCGTGGCCCCCGCGGGGCCCTACTATGGCTACACCTTC. Encoded protein: CSVAPAGPYYGYTF.

The rearrangement uses TRBV28 and TRBJ2-4; D gene ambiguous. This CDR3 is built from 13 residues. Trimming stripped 5 bases from V and 5 bases from J, with 10 bases between. Germline CDR1 reads MDHEN; CDR2 reads SYDVKM. The CDR3 protein is CASSPRIQNIQYF. The CDR3 DNA is TGTGCCAGCAGTCCACGGATCCAAAACATTCAGTACTTC.

This clonotype has a handful of counts. V is TRBV7-6 and J is TRBJ2-3, with no clear D. Germline assignment: CDR1 SGHVS and CDR2 FNYEAQ. The CDR3 runs 14 residues. V was cut by 0 bases and J by 5 bases, with 9 bases left in between. The CDR3 DNA is TGTGCCAGCAGCTTAGCGGGGTGGGGAGATACGCAGTATTTT. Protein: CASSLAGWGDTQYF.

V usage is TRBV2 and J usage is TRBJ1-1, with D uncertain. V lost 5 bases, J lost 1 base, and 11 bases lay in between. Germline V gene lookup returns CDR1 SNHLY and CDR2 FYNNEI. This CDR3 is 14 amino acids long. The CDR3 is CASSLLRENTEAFF. Here the CDR3 DNA reads TGTGCCAGCAGTCTCCTCCGGGAGAACACTGAAGCTTTCTTT.

The CDR3 region has the DNA TGTGCCAGCAGCCTCCCCCAGAGTCTCTGGTCCTACAATGAGCAGTTCTTC. It translates to CASSLPQSLWSYNEQFF. This chain uses TRBV7-9 with TRBJ2-1, with D hard to call. The ends were cut back, 5 bases at V and 1 base at J, with 18 bases in the middle. Germline V gene data show CDR1 as SEHNR and CDR2 as FQNEAQ (reference sequence). The CDR3 is made up of 17 amino acids.

This clonotype was seen a handful of times. The gene calls are TRBV5-4 and TRBJ1-1; D is undetermined. Trimming took off 1 base at V and 4 bases at J, with 11 bases between the two ends. Per germline, CDR1 SGHNT and CDR2 YYREEE (reference sequence). This CDR3 contains 14 residues. The chain's CDR3 is CASSLRRWGTEAFF. The CDR3, as DNA: TGTGCCAGCAGCTTGCGCCGCTGGGGCACTGAAGCTTTCTTT. The entire variable domain, with the rest obtained from reference TRBV5-4 and TRBJ1-1, is as follows: ETGVTQSPTHLIKTRGQQVTLRCSSQSGHNTVSWYQQALGQGPQFIFQYYREEENGRGNFPPRFSGLQFPNYSSELNVNALELDDSALYLCASSLRRWGTEAFFGQGTRLTVV.

The chain carries TRBV5-1 and TRBJ2-7; 7 bases line up with TRBD2. Germline V CDR1 and CDR2: SGHRS, YFSETQ. The CDR3 has 16 amino acids. Unmatched junction bases numbered 10, after V lost 4 bases and J lost 0 bases. CDR3 nucleotides: TGCGCCAGCAGCGGTGAGGCTAGCGGCCTCTCCTACGAGCAGTACTTC. Protein sequence: CASSGEASGLSYEQYF.

This clonotype was seen a handful of times. The chain has TRBV29-1 and TRBJ1-2; D is perhaps TRBD1 (6 bases). V lost 5 bases, J lost 1 base, and 14 bases lay in between. The CDR3 is 14 residues long. Looked up from germline, CDR1 is SQVTM and CDR2 is ANQGSEA. The CDR3 sequence is CSVPQTGVNYGYTF. The CDR3 DNA follows: TGCAGCGTTCCCCAGACAGGAGTTAACTATGGCTACACCTTC.

This clonotype was found many times. The rearrangement links TRBV11-1 to TRBJ1-1; no clear D. V shed 5 bases and J shed 4 bases, with 14 bases lying between them. The germline V gene has CDR1 SGHAT and CDR2 FQDESV (reference sequence). This CDR3 is 14 amino acids long. CDR3 sequence: CASSPGAGLTEAFF. The CDR3 coding sequence is TGTGCCAGCAGCCCCGGTGCGGGCCTCACTGAAGCTTTCTTT.

With regard to this clonotype: A much larger clone sits a single nucleotide away, making a read error possible. The chain recombines TRBV7-2 with TRBJ2-7; 7 positions match TRBD1. The germline CDR1 and CDR2 sequences are SGHTA and FQGNSA. This CDR3 is 16 amino acids long. The CDR3 here is CASRLAWDSLSYEQYF. The DNA of the CDR3 is TGTGCCAGCAGATTAGCGTGGGACAGTCTCTCCTACGAGCAGTACTTC.

This clonotype was counted a few times. The chain couples TRBV4-1 to TRBJ2-7, with TRBD1 matching 8 bases. The CDR3 consists of 16 residues. Trimming at V came to 0 bases and at J to 3 bases, leaving 7 bases not matched to a gene. From germline, CDR1 is MGHRA and CDR2 YSYEKL. The CDR3 region is CASSQEEVGQGYEQYF. CDR3 DNA: TGCGCCAGCAGCCAAGAAGAAGTAGGACAGGGCTACGAGCAGTACTTC.

This clonotype showed up just a few times. The rearrangement uses TRBV13 and TRBJ2-3, with D uncertain. Germline CDR1 is PRHDT and CDR2 is FYEKMQ (reference sequence). V lost 3 bases and J 3 bases, leaving 10 bases between the germline ends. This CDR3 has 14 residues. In DNA, the CDR3 is TGTGCCAGCAGCTTCCTATTTGGTACAGATACGCAGTATTTT. Translated: CASSFLFGTDTQYF.